This TCR beta chain derives from a study of metastatic and nonmetastatic thyroid tumors. Background on the study: From malignant and benign thyroid patients, repertoires in blood and in tumor or nodule tissue were compared.

General study results and limits: In both blood and tumor samples, TCR beta diversity was reported significantly higher for malignant than benign nodules.

Every patient was untreated before thyroid surgery. In its sample, this clone ranks as medium-sized. The antigen is unknown. Authors' analysis steps: Clinicopathological groups of papillary thyroid cancer showed CDR3 differences that were used to build a distant-metastasis classifier. TCRdb reanalyzed the PCR reads via MiXCR. The V and J calls and clone size come from TCRdb's table, not from the authors' own analysis. The table lists fewer than 15,000 clones, roughly 29% of them singletons. Sequencing input: tumor tissue. This clonotype was obtained from a female donor with papillary thyroid cancer or a benign thyroid nodule (not recorded which). Some clones in this sample may be carry-over from other donors' samples.

The CDR3 here is CASSLVGLASKQFF. The CDR3 nucleotides read TGTGCCAGCAGTTTAGTCGGACTAGCTTCTAAGCAGTTCTTC. J is TRBJ2-1 and V is TRBV28; 8 bases line up with TRBD2. The germline CDR1 and CDR2 sequences are MDHEN and SYDVKM. The CDR3 spans 14 residues. V shed 2 bases and J 11 bases; nucleotides not matched to a gene: 8. Variable domain in full (rest from reference TRBV28 and TRBJ2-1): DVKVTQSSRYLVKRTGEKVFLECVQDMDHENMFWYRQDPGLGLRLIYFSYDVKMKEKGDIPEGYSVSREKKERFSLILESASTNQTSMYLCASSLVGLASKQFFGPGTRLTVL.